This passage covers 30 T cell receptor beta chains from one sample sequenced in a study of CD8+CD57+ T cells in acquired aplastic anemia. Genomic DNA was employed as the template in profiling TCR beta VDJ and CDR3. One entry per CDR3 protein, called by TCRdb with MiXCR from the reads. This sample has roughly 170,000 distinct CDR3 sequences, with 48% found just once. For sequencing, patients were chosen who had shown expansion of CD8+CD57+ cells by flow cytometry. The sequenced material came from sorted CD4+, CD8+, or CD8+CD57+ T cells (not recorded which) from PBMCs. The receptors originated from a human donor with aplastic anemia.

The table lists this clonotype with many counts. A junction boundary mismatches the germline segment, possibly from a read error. The DNA of the CDR3 is TGTGCCTCCGGCCTTACGGCCAGAACCCTCTTC. Its protein product is CASGLTARTLF. The chain combines TRBV30 with TRBJ2-7, with no clear D. The germline V gene encodes CDR1 GTSNPN and CDR2 SVGIG (reference sequence). This CDR3 spans 11 amino acids.

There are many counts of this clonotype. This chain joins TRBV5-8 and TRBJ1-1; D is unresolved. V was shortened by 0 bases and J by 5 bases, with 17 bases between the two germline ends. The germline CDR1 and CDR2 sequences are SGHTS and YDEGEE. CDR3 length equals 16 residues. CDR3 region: CASSLVRVYRVTEAFF. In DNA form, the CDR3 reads TGTGCCAGCAGCTTGGTGAGGGTCTATCGGGTTACTGAAGCTTTCTTT. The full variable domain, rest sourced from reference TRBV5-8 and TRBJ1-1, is EAGVTQSPTHLIKTRGQQATLRCSPISGHTSVYWYQQALGLGLQFLLWYDEGEERNRGNFPPRFSGRQFPNYSSELNVNALELEDSALYLCASSLVRVYRVTEAFFGQGTRLTVV.

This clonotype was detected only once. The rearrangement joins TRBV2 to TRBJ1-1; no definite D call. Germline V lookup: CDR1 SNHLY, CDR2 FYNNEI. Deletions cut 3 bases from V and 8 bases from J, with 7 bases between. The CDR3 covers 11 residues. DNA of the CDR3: TGTGCCAGCAGTGACAGCCCAGAAGCTTTCTTT. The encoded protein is CASSDSPEAFF.

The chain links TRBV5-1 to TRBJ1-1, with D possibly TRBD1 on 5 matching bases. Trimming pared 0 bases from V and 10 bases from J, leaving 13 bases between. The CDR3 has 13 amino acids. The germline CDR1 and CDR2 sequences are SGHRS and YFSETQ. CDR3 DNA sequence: TGCGCCAGCAGCTTGGGACTACGGGGGAGAGCTTTCTTT. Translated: CASSLGLRGRAFF.

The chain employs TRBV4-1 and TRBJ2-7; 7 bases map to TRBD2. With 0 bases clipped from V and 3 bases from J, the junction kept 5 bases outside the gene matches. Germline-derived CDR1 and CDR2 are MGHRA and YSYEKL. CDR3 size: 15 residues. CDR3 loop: CASSQDGGGNYEQYF. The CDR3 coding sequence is TGCGCCAGCAGCCAAGATGGGGGAGGGAACTACGAGCAGTACTTC.

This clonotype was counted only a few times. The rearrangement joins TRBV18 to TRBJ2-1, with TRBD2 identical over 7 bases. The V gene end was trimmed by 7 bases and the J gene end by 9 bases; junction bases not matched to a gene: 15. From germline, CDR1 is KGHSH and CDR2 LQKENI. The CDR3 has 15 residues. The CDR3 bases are TGTGCCAGCTTACAAAGCCGAGGGGACTATAGTGAGCAGTTCTTC. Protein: CASLQSRGDYSEQFF.

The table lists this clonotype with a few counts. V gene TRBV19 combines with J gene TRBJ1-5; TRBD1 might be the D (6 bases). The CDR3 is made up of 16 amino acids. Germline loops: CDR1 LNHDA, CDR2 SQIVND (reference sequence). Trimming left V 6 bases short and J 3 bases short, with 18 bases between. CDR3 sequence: CASSRRTVRPNQPQHF. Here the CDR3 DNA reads TGTGCCAGTAGCCGACGGACAGTAAGACCCAATCAGCCCCAGCATTTT.

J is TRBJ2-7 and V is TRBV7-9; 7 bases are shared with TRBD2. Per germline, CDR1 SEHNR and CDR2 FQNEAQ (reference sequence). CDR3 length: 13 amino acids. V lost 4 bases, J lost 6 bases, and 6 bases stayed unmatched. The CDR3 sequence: CASSSWTSREQYF. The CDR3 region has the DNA TGTGCCAGCAGCTCCTGGACTAGTCGCGAGCAGTACTTC.

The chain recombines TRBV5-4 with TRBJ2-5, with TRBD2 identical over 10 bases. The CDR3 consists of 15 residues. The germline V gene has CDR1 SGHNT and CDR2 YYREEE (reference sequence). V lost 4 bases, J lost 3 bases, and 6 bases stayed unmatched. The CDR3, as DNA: TGTGCCAGCAGCCGTCCTAGCGGGGGTGAAGAGACCCAGTACTTC. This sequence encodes CASSRPSGGEETQYF.

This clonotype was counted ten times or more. CDR3 in DNA: TGTGCCAGCAGCCCTCAACCTAATTCACCCCTCCACTTT. It encodes CASSPQPNSPLHF. The chain employs TRBV14 and TRBJ1-6; D remains unclear. This CDR3 is built from 13 residues. Trimming stripped 4 bases from V and 6 bases from J, with 7 bases between. Germline loops: CDR1 SGHDN, CDR2 FVKESK.

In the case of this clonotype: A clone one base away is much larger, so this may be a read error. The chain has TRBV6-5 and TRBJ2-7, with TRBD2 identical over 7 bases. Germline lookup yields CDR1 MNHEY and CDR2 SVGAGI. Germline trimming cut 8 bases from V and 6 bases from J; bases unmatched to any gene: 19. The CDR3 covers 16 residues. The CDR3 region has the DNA TGTGCCAGCCGCCGCCCAGCCGGGGGGAAAGTCGGCGAGCAGTACTTC. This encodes CASRRPAGGKVGEQYF.

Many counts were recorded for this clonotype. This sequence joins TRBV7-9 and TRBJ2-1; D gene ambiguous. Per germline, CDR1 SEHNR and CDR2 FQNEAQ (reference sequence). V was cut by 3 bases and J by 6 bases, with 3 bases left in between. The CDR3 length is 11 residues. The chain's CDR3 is CASSFSNEQFF. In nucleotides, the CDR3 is TGTGCCAGCAGCTTTAGCAATGAGCAGTTCTTC.

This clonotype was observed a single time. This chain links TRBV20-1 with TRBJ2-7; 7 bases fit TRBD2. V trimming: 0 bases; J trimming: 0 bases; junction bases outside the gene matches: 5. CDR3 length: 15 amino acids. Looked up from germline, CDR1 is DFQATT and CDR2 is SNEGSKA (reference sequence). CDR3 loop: CSARDRASGSYEQYF. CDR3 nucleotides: TGCAGTGCTAGAGATCGGGCTAGCGGCTCCTACGAGCAGTACTTC.

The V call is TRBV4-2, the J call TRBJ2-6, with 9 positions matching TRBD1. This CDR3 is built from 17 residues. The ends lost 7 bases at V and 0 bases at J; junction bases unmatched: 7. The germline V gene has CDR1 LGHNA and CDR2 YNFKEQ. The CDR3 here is CASTPGTGTSGANVLTF. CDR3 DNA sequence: TGTGCCAGCACCCCCGGGACAGGGACCTCTGGGGCCAACGTCCTGACTTTC.

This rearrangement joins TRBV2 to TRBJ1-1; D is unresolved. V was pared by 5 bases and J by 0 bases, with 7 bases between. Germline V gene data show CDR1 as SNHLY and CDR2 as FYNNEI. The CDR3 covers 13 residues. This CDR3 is CASSTAMNTEAFF. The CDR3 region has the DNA TGTGCCAGCAGTACCGCTATGAACACTGAAGCTTTCTTT. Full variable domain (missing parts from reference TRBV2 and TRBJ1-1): EPEVTQTPSHQVTQMGQEVILRCVPISNHLYFYWYRQILGQKVEFLVSFYNNEISEKSEIFDDQFSVERPDGSNFTLKIRSTKLEDSAMYFCASSTAMNTEAFFGQGTRLTVV.

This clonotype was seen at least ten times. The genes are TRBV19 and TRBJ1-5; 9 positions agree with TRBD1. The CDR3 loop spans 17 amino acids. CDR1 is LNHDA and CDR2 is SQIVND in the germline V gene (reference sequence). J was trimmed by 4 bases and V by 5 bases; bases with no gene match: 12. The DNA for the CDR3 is TGTGCCAGTAGTGGACAGGGGAGTACTAGCTTGAATCAGCCCCAGCATTTT. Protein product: CASSGQGSTSLNQPQHF.

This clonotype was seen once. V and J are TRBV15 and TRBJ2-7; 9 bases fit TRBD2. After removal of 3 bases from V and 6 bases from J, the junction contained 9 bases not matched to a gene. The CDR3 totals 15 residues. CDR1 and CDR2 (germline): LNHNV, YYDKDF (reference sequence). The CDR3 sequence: CATSSDPGLASEQYF. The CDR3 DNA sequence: TGTGCCACCAGCAGCGATCCGGGACTAGCCTCCGAGCAGTACTTC.

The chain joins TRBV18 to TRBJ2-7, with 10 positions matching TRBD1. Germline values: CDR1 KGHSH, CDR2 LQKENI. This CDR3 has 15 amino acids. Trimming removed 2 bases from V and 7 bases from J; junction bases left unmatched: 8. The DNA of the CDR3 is TGTGCCAGCTCACCAGGGACAGGGGCGGTGGGAGAGCAGTACTTC. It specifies CASSPGTGAVGEQYF.

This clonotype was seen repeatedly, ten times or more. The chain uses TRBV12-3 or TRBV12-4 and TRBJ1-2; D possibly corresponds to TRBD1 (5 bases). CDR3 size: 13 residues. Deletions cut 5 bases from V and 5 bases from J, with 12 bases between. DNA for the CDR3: TGTGCCAGCAGTCCAGGGACGGGTTATGGCTACACCTTC. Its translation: CASSPGTGYGYTF.

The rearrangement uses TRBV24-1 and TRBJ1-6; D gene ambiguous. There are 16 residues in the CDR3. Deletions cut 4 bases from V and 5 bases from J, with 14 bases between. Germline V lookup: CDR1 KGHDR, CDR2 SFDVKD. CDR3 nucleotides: TGTGCCACCAGTGACCTTGACATAACTCATAATTCACCCCTCCACTTT. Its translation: CATSDLDITHNSPLHF.

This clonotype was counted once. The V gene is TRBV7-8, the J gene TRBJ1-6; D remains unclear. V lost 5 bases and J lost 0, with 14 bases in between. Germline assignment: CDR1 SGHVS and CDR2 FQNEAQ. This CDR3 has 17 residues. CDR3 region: CASSASSPGSYNSPLHF. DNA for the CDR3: TGTGCCAGCAGCGCCTCAAGTCCGGGCTCCTATAATTCACCCCTCCACTTT.

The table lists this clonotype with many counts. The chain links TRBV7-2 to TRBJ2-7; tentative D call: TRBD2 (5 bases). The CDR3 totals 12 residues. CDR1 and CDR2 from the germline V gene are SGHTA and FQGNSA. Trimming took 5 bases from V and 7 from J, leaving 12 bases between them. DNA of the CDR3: TGTGCCAGCAGCCATACAACGGGAGAGCAGTACTTC. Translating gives CASSHTTGEQYF.

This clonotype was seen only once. The CDR3 nucleotides are TGCAGTGCTAGAGTTAGCGGGAGGGCGAGGGGAGAGACCCAGTACTTC. Its translation: CSARVSGRARGETQYF. The chain links TRBV20-1 to TRBJ2-5; TRBD2 matches 11 bases. CDR3 length equals 16 residues. V lost 1 base, J lost 4 bases, and 8 bases stayed unmatched. Germline CDR1 and CDR2: DFQATT and SNEGSKA (reference sequence).

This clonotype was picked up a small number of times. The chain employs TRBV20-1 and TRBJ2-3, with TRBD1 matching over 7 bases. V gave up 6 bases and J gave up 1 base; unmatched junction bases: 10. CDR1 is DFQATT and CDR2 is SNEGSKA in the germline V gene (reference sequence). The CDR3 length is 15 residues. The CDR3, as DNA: TGCAGTGCCACTACAGGGGACCCCGGCACAGATACGCAGTATTTT. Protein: CSATTGDPGTDTQYF.

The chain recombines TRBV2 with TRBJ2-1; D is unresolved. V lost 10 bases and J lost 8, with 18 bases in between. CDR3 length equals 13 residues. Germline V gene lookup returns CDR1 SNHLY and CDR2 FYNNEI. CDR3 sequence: CATTRPNWDEQFF. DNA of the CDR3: TGTGCCACGACTCGACCTAATTGGGATGAGCAGTTCTTC.

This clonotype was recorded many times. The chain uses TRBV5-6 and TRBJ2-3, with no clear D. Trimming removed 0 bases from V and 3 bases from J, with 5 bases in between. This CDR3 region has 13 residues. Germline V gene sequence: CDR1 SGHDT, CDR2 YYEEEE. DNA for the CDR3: TGTGCCAGCAGCTTGGAGGGAACAGATACGCAGTATTTT. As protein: CASSLEGTDTQYF.

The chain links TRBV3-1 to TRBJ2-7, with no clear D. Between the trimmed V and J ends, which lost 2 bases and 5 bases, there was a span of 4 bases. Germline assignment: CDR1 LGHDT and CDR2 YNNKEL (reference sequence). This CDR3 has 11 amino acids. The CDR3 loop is CASSQSHEQYF. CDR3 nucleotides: TGTGCCAGCAGCCAATCCCACGAGCAGTACTTC.

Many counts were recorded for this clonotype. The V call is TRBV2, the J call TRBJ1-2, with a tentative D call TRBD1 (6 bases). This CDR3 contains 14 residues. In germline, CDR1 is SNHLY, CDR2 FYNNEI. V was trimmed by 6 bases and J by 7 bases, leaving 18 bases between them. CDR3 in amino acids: CASRALGQEPGYTF. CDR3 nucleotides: TGTGCCAGCAGAGCTTTGGGACAAGAACCTGGCTACACCTTC.

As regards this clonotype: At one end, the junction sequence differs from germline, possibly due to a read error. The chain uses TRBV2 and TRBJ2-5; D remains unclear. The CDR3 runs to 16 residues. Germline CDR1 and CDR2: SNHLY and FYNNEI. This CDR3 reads CASSDGWSGYQETQYF. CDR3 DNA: TGCGCCAGCAGTGATGGGTGGTCCGGGTACCAAGAGACCCAGTACTTC.

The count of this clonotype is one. Here the CDR3 reads CASKPSAANTGELFF. CDR3 sequence (DNA): TGTGCCAGCAAACCTAGCGCCGCGAACACCGGGGAGCTGTTTTTT. The J gene is TRBJ2-2, the V gene TRBV7-9; the D gene is possibly TRBD2 (6 bases). CDR1 and CDR2 (germline): SEHNR, FQNEAQ (reference sequence). The CDR3 runs 15 residues. Between the trimmed V and J ends, which lost 7 bases and 0 bases, there was a span of 12 bases.